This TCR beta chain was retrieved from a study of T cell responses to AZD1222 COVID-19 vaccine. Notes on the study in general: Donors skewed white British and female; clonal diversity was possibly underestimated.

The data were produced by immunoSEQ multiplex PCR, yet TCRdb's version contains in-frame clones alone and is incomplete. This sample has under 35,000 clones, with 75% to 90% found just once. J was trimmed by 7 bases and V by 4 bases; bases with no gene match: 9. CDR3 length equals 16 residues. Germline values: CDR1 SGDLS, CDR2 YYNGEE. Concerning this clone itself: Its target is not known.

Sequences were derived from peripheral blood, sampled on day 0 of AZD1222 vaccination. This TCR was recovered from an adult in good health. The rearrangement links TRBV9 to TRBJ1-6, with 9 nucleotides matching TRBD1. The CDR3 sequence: CASSYGTGRENSPLHF. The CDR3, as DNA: TGTGCCAGCAGCTACGGGACAGGGAGGGAAAATTCACCCCTCCACTTT.